This entry lists 13 T cell receptor beta chains sequenced from one sample in a study of spatial heterogeneity in lung cancer. The time point: sample taken at primary tumor resection. TCRdb fed the 5' RACE reads into MiXCR, producing one record per CDR3 protein. This sample has 40,000 or so distinct CDR3 sequences, with 5% to 6.5% found just once. Sample: PBMCs, taken at surgery. These receptors originate from a female donor with early-stage non-small cell lung cancer.

This clonotype was counted at least ten times. In DNA, the CDR3 is TGTGCTAGCGGCGCCAGCCCTGGAAACACCATATATTTT. As protein: CASGASPGNTIYF. The V gene is TRBV7-7, the J gene TRBJ1-3; D is unresolved. The CDR3 loop spans 13 amino acids. From germline, CDR1 is SSHAT and CDR2 FNYEAQ (reference sequence). Looking up the rest from reference TRBV7-7 and TRBJ1-3 gives the full variable domain: GAGVSQSPRYKVTKRGQDVTLRCDPISSHATLYWYQQALGQGPEFLTYFNYEAQPDKSGLPSDRFSAERPEGSISTLTIQRTEQRDSAMYRCASGASPGNTIYFGEGSWLTVV.

This clonotype has ten or more counts. The DNA of the CDR3 is TGCGCCAGCAGCCAAGAGAACAGGGGAGGCACAGATACGCAGTATTTT. It translates to CASSQENRGGTDTQYF. The genes are TRBV4-3 and TRBJ2-3; 7 bases agree with TRBD1. CDR1 is LGHNA, CDR2 YSLEER, per germline. The CDR3 is 16 residues long. Trimming cost V 0 bases and J 1 base; bases outside gene matches: 4.

This clonotype has ten or more counts. This rearrangement joins TRBV9 to TRBJ2-7; unclear D gene. Germline assignment: CDR1 SGDLS and CDR2 YYNGEE. CDR3 size: 14 residues. Trimming cost V 3 bases and J 2 bases, with 12 bases left between them. The CDR3 nucleotides read TGTGCCAGCAGCGCCCGTTTAGGGCCCTACGAGCAGTACTTC. Translating gives CASSARLGPYEQYF.

This clonotype was recorded many times. V and J are TRBV20-1 and TRBJ2-2; D possibly corresponds to TRBD1 (6 bases). Looked up from germline, CDR1 is DFQATT and CDR2 is SNEGSKA (reference sequence). This CDR3 has 12 amino acids. V was clipped by 3 bases and J by 7 bases, with 9 bases between them. CDR3 sequence: CSASPDSGELFF. CDR3 sequence (DNA): TGCAGTGCTAGTCCGGACAGCGGGGAGCTGTTTTTT.

This clonotype occurred once. This clone may be a read error of a much larger clone one base away. The chain carries TRBV19 and TRBJ1-2, with a weak D call TRBD1 (6 bases). The ends were cut back, 7 bases at V and 7 bases at J, with 22 bases in the middle. The germline CDR1 and CDR2 sequences are LNHDA and SQIVND (reference sequence). The CDR3 is 15 amino acids. CDR3 sequence reads: CASIHSNRESSGYTF. CDR3 sequence (DNA): TGTGCCAGTATCCACTCGAACAGGGAGTCGTCTGGCTACACCTTC. Using reference TRBV19 and TRBJ1-2 for the parts outside the CDR3, the full variable domain is DGGITQSPKYLFRKEGQNVTLSCEQNLNHDAMYWYRQDPGQGLRLIYYSQIVNDFQKGDIAEGYSVSREKKESFPLTVTSAQKNPTAFYLCASIHSNRESSGYTFGSGTRLTVV.

Only a few counts were recorded for this clonotype. The chain uses TRBV3-1 and TRBJ2-7; 10 bases map to TRBD2. Germline assignment: CDR1 LGHDT and CDR2 YNNKEL (reference sequence). This CDR3 spans 14 amino acids. V lost 4 bases to trimming and J lost 6 bases; unmatched junction nucleotides: 6. CDR3 sequence reads: CASSLRPSGGEQYF. Here the CDR3 DNA reads TGTGCCAGCAGCCTCAGACCTAGCGGGGGCGAGCAGTACTTC.

There are many counts of this clonotype. CDR3 sequence (DNA): TGCAGTGCTAGAGCCGCAAGGTGGGGAATGGGTGAAGCTTTCTTT. Protein product: CSARAARWGMGEAFF. V gene TRBV20-1 combines with J gene TRBJ1-1; D gene uncertain. This CDR3 contains 15 residues. Between the trimmed V and J ends, which lost 1 base and 7 bases, there was a span of 19 bases. Germline V lookup: CDR1 DFQATT, CDR2 SNEGSKA (reference sequence).

In its sample, this clonotype was seen many times. The chain uses TRBV5-1 and TRBJ2-5; no clear D. CDR1 SGHRS and CDR2 YFSETQ come from the germline V gene. This CDR3 contains 18 residues. V was clipped by 1 base and J by 5 bases, with 24 bases between them. CDR3 region: CASSLFPPKDGRLETQYF. In nucleotides, the CDR3 is TGCGCCAGCAGCTTGTTTCCCCCAAAGGATGGCAGGCTGGAGACCCAGTACTTC.

The chain couples TRBV27 to TRBJ1-2, with D possibly TRBD1 on 6 matching bases. The CDR3 covers 14 residues. Looked up from germline, CDR1 is MNHEY and CDR2 is SMNVEV (reference sequence). The ends were cut back, 0 bases at V and 2 bases at J, with 7 bases in the middle. The CDR3 nucleotides are TGTGCCAGCAGTTTATCCACAGGGAACTATGGCTACACCTTC. This encodes CASSLSTGNYGYTF.

This clonotype was seen more than once but under ten times. This chain connects TRBV7-2 to TRBJ2-7; the D gene could be TRBD1 or TRBD2 (5 bases each). This CDR3 contains 14 residues. Germline loops: CDR1 SGHTA, CDR2 FQGNSA. V was trimmed by 2 bases and J by 2 bases, leaving 10 bases between them. The CDR3 DNA reads TGTGCCAGCAGCTTAAGGGACCACACCTACGAGCAGTACTTC. Encoded protein: CASSLRDHTYEQYF.

This clonotype showed up many times. The J gene is TRBJ2-1, the V gene TRBV20-1; 8 bases line up with TRBD2. Looked up from germline, CDR1 is DFQATT and CDR2 is SNEGSKA (reference sequence). The CDR3 runs 14 residues. The junction had 10 bases not matched to a gene; V was cut back by 5 bases and J by 7 bases. In DNA, the CDR3 is TGCAGTGCTGAAAAGCGGGGGCCCGGGAATGAGCAGTTCTTC. This codes for CSAEKRGPGNEQFF.

This clonotype was seen repeatedly, ten times or more. The chain uses TRBV7-3 and TRBJ2-1; 7 positions match TRBD1. Germline V gene lookup returns CDR1 SGHTA and CDR2 FQGTGA. CDR3 size: 13 residues. The V segment lost 5 bases and the J segment 6 bases; nucleotides outside the gene matches: 4. The CDR3 loop is CASSTPGGNEQFF. The CDR3 coding sequence is TGTGCCAGCAGCACTCCAGGGGGCAATGAGCAGTTCTTC.

This clonotype has a count of ten or more. This chain links TRBV7-9 with TRBJ2-4, with TRBD2 as a possible D gene (6 bases). This CDR3 region has 17 residues. Trimming took 1 base from V and 0 from J, leaving 13 bases between them. CDR1 is SEHNR and CDR2 is FQNEAQ in the germline V gene (reference sequence). Written as DNA, the CDR3 is TGTGCCAGCAGCTTAGATGGGGGAGGCTTAGCCAAAAACATTCAGTACTTC. The encoded protein is CASSLDGGGLAKNIQYF.